What follows are 32 T cell receptor beta chains derived from one specimen sequenced in a study of persistence of HIV-infected CD4 T cells. The immunoSEQ assay was version 4, run in survey mode. Clones were read by immunoSEQ multiplex PCR, and TCRdb kept only the in-frame ones, dropping some. The table shows 35,000 to 50,000 clones, with approximately 90% occurring only once. Antigen specificity for these receptors is unknown. Nonspecific anti-CD3/anti-CD28 bead stimulation represents the broad CD4+ T cell repertoire. Sorting selected CD4+ T cells upregulating both CD40 ligand and CD69. Source: CD4+ T cells sorted from PBMCs after approximately 19-hour stimulation, taken from a patient who received antiretroviral therapy. These receptor sequences come from an adult man with HIV who was CMV-seropositive.

The chain links TRBV5-8 to TRBJ1-4; D perhaps matches TRBD1 (6 bases). The CDR3 totals 16 residues. Looked up from germline, CDR1 is SGHTS and CDR2 is YDEGEE. The germline V and J ends were trimmed by 1 base and 0 bases, with 10 bases remaining between them. The CDR3 DNA is TGTGCCAGCAGCTTGCCGGACAGTGCAACTAATGAAAAACTGTTTTTT. Translated: CASSLPDSATNEKLFF.

The V and J genes are TRBV5-1 and TRBJ1-1, with 12 nucleotides matching TRBD1. The germline CDR1 and CDR2 sequences are SGHRS and YFSETQ. Trimming removed 3 bases from V and 4 bases from J; junction bases left unmatched: 10. The CDR3 is made up of 17 amino acids. This CDR3 is CASSWGQGAKIGTEAFF. CDR3 nucleotide sequence: TGCGCCAGCAGCTGGGGACAGGGGGCTAAAATAGGCACTGAAGCTTTCTTT.

The V gene is TRBV18, the J gene TRBJ2-3; D is possibly TRBD1 (6 bases). V was pared by 6 bases and J by 0 bases, with 13 bases between. CDR3 size: 15 residues. CDR1 is KGHSH and CDR2 is LQKENI in the germline V gene. The CDR3 spells CASSLDRMSTDTQYF. DNA for the CDR3: TGTGCCAGCTCCCTCGACAGGATGAGCACAGATACGCAGTATTTT.

The chain combines TRBV2 with TRBJ2-1; D unclear. The CDR3 has 10 residues. Germline CDR1 SNHLY, CDR2 FYNNEI. V was trimmed by 6 bases and J by 10 bases, leaving 7 bases between them. The CDR3 nucleotides read TGTGCCAGCAGAGAATGGGAGCAGTTCTTC. It specifies CASREWEQFF.

The chain combines TRBV3-1 (or the pseudogene TRBV3-2) with TRBJ1-5; 9 bases are shared with TRBD1. Germline V gene data show CDR1 as LGHDT and CDR2 as YNNKEL (reference sequence). The V segment lost 3 bases and the J segment 2 bases; nucleotides outside the gene matches: 14. The CDR3 extends over 19 amino acids. This CDR3 reads CASSQTRDRARMGNQPQHF. In nucleotides, the CDR3 is TGTGCCAGCAGCCAGACCCGGGACAGGGCGCGAATGGGCAATCAGCCCCAGCATTTT.

As DNA, the CDR3 is TGTGCCAGCAAAGACCCCGTTACTAATGAAAAACTGTTTTTT. It codes for CASKDPVTNEKLFF. The V call is TRBV6-5, the J call TRBJ1-4; D is undetermined. This CDR3 has 14 amino acids. The germline gives CDR1 MNHEY, CDR2 SVGAGI. V shed 7 bases and J shed 2 bases, with 11 bases lying between them.

The chain combines TRBV7-6 with TRBJ2-2; D is undetermined. In germline, CDR1 is SGHVS, CDR2 FNYEAQ. The V end lost 4 bases, the J end lost 5 bases, and 11 bases lay between the germline ends. The CDR3 has 14 residues. CDR3 in DNA: TGTGCCAGCAGCTCAACCCCGGTAACCGGGGAGCTGTTTTTT. This encodes CASSSTPVTGELFF.

The V call is TRBV24-1, the J call TRBJ1-5, with TRBD1 matching 10 bases. The ends lost 8 bases at V and 2 bases at J; junction bases unmatched: 5. Per germline, CDR1 KGHDR and CDR2 SFDVKD. CDR3 size: 15 residues. CDR3 DNA sequence: TGTGCCACCATTTTCGGACAGGGGGGCAATCAGCCCCAGCATTTT. This codes for CATIFGQGGNQPQHF.

The chain combines TRBV29-1 with TRBJ2-3; TRBD2 matches 12 bases. Trimming cost V 5 bases and J 7 bases; bases outside gene matches: 4. CDR1 and CDR2 from the germline V gene are SQVTM and ANQGSEA. This CDR3 comprises 13 residues. The CDR3 here is CSVQGLAGYTQYF. CDR3 DNA: TGCAGCGTTCAAGGACTAGCGGGGTATACGCAGTATTTT.

The chain is built from TRBV19 and TRBJ2-1; 11 nucleotides line up with TRBD2. The germline CDR1 and CDR2 sequences are LNHDA and SQIVND (reference sequence). The CDR3 sequence is 16 residues long. Trimming cost V 3 bases and J 8 bases; bases outside gene matches: 9. CDR3 in amino acids: CASSIAGLAGGDEQFF. As DNA, the CDR3 is TGTGCCAGTAGTATCGCCGGGCTAGCGGGGGGCGATGAGCAGTTCTTC.

V usage is TRBV5-1 and J usage is TRBJ1-1; unclear D gene. CDR3 length equals 15 residues. Trimming stripped 5 bases from V and 1 base from J, with 15 bases between. Germline CDR1 and CDR2: SGHRS and YFSETQ. CDR3 region: CASRPASLGNTEAFF. CDR3 nucleotide sequence: TGCGCCAGCAGACCCGCCAGTCTAGGGAACACTGAAGCTTTCTTT.

The chain recombines TRBV6-1 with TRBJ2-6, with TRBD2 as a possible D gene (7 bases). CDR1 MNHNS and CDR2 SASEGT come from the germline V gene. The CDR3 is 20 residues long. V lost 4 bases and J 0 bases, leaving 22 bases between the germline ends. The CDR3 DNA reads TGTGCCAGCAGTGCTCTGAGAATGGGGGGGGCCCCCTCTGGGGCCAACGTCCTGACTTTC. The encoded protein is CASSALRMGGAPSGANVLTF.

In this sample, this clone turned up a few times. The chain is built from TRBV19 and TRBJ1-5, with 10 bases aligning to TRBD1. Germline-derived CDR1 and CDR2 are LNHDA and SQIVND (reference sequence). CDR3 length: 15 amino acids. V shed 6 bases and J 5 bases; nucleotides not matched to a gene: 7. This CDR3 reads CASRTDRGPDQPQHF. The CDR3 DNA is TGTGCCAGTAGGACTGACAGGGGGCCGGATCAGCCCCAGCATTTT.

The V gene is TRBV9, the J gene TRBJ2-6; D call uncertain. This CDR3 contains 16 residues. V was trimmed by 0 bases and J by 3 bases, leaving 10 bases between them. Germline CDR1 is SGDLS and CDR2 is YYNGEE. The CDR3 DNA follows: TGTGCCAGCAGCGTAGGTATGGGAATTGGGGCCAACGTCCTGACTTTC. Protein: CASSVGMGIGANVLTF.

The chain is built from TRBV5-1 and TRBJ2-3; D is unclear. Germline CDR1 and CDR2: SGHRS and YFSETQ. This CDR3 contains 13 residues. Trimming pared 2 bases from V and 4 bases from J, leaving 8 bases between. CDR3 sequence reads: CASSFTVPDTQYF. DNA of the CDR3: TGCGCCAGCAGCTTTACGGTACCAGATACGCAGTATTTT.

In DNA, the CDR3 is TGTGCCAGCAGTGAAGGGACAGGGGTTTACAATGAGCAGTTCTTC. Protein: CASSEGTGVYNEQFF. The V gene is TRBV2, the J gene TRBJ2-1; 9 bases are shared with TRBD1. The CDR3 contains 15 residues. Per the germline V gene, CDR1 is SNHLY and CDR2 is FYNNEI. With 1 base clipped from V and 4 bases from J, the junction kept 2 bases outside the gene matches.

The gene calls are TRBV5-5 and TRBJ2-6; D remains ambiguous. The germline CDR1 and CDR2 sequences are SGHKS and YYEKEE (reference sequence). This CDR3 region has 16 residues. Deletions cut 0 bases from V and 4 bases from J, with 11 bases between. CDR3 loop: CASSLGVPEGANVLTF. CDR3 bases: TGTGCCAGCAGCTTGGGGGTTCCGGAGGGGGCCAACGTCCTGACTTTC.

This clone was seen just once. The V gene is TRBV9, the J gene TRBJ1-5, with D unclear. The germline V and J ends were trimmed by 0 bases and 0 bases, with 10 bases remaining between them. This CDR3 comprises 16 residues. Germline lookup yields CDR1 SGDLS and CDR2 YYNGEE. The CDR3 region is CASSVGMGHSNQPQHF. The CDR3, as DNA: TGTGCCAGCAGCGTAGGGATGGGCCATAGCAATCAGCCCCAGCATTTT.

This chain joins TRBV14 and TRBJ1-1; 8 positions match TRBD1. Germline CDR1 SGHDN, CDR2 FVKESK. The ends lost 3 bases at V and 6 bases at J; junction bases unmatched: 9. The CDR3 has 15 residues. CDR3: CASSQRGRGQSEAFF. DNA for the CDR3: TGTGCCAGCAGCCAGAGAGGCAGGGGGCAGTCTGAAGCTTTCTTT. Supplemented by reference TRBV14 and TRBJ1-1, the full variable domain reads EAGVTQFPSHSVIEKGQTVTLRCDPISGHDNLYWYRRVMGKEIKFLLHFVKESKQDESGMPNNRFLAERTGGTYSTLKVQPAELEDSGVYFCASSQRGRGQSEAFFGQGTRLTVV.

J is TRBJ2-7 and V is TRBV2; 9 bases map to TRBD1. The V segment lost 7 bases and the J segment 1 base; nucleotides outside the gene matches: 5. The CDR3 loop spans 14 amino acids. CDR1 and CDR2 (germline): SNHLY, FYNNEI. The CDR3 sequence is CASTPGQGSYEQYF. The DNA of the CDR3 is TGTGCCAGCACCCCGGGACAGGGATCCTACGAGCAGTACTTC.

A remark on this clone: At one end, the junction sequence differs from germline, possibly due to a read error. The V and J genes are TRBV5-1 and TRBJ2-1; the D gene is possibly TRBD2 (6 bases). CDR1 and CDR2 from the germline V gene are SGHRS and YFSETQ. The CDR3 extends over 14 amino acids. CDR3 region: CASSPGLSSNEQFF. CDR3 in DNA: TGCGCCAGCAGCCCGGGACTTTCCTCCAATGAGCAGTTCTTC.

V is TRBV27 and J is TRBJ1-2; D not certain. The V gene's germline CDR1 is MNHEY and CDR2 SMNVEV (reference sequence). The CDR3 spans 15 residues. Trimming took off 3 bases at V and 3 bases at J, with 14 bases between the two ends. CDR3 in amino acids: CASSLAATDYYGYTF. In DNA form, the CDR3 reads TGTGCCAGCAGTTTGGCCGCGACGGATTACTATGGCTACACCTTC.

J is TRBJ2-2 and V is TRBV7-2; D unresolved. V was shortened by 3 bases and J by 2 bases, with 10 bases between the two germline ends. The CDR3 contains 15 residues. Germline-derived CDR1 and CDR2 are SGHTA and FQGNSA. The CDR3 sequence: CASSFRVGNTGELFF. The DNA of the CDR3 is TGTGCCAGCAGCTTTCGTGTGGGAAACACCGGGGAGCTGTTTTTT.

The genes are TRBV28 and TRBJ2-2; the match to TRBD2 covers 10 bases. The V and J ends lost 2 bases and 7 bases, in that order; junction bases with no gene match: 13. The CDR3 has 18 amino acids. Germline values: CDR1 MDHEN, CDR2 SYDVKM. The CDR3 here is CASSLGGSGGAEFGELFF. The CDR3, as DNA: TGTGCCAGCAGTTTAGGTGGCAGCGGGGGGGCCGAGTTCGGGGAGCTGTTTTTT. The variable domain in full, completed from reference TRBV28 and TRBJ2-2, reads DVKVTQSSRYLVKRTGEKVFLECVQDMDHENMFWYRQDPGLGLRLIYFSYDVKMKEKGDIPEGYSVSREKKERFSLILESASTNQTSMYLCASSLGGSGGAEFGELFFGEGSRLTVL.

CDR3 sequence (DNA): TGCGCCAGCAGCCACCCTAGCGTTGGCGAGCAGTTCTTC. It specifies CASSHPSVGEQFF. The genes are TRBV4-1 and TRBJ2-1; tentative D call: TRBD2 (6 bases). The CDR3 runs 13 residues. In germline, CDR1 is MGHRA, CDR2 YSYEKL. Trimming removed 3 bases at V and 10 bases at J, with 13 bases between.

This clone was picked up a small number of times. This chain uses TRBV3-1 (or the pseudogene TRBV3-2) with TRBJ2-7, with 9 bases matching TRBD1. This CDR3 is built from 16 residues. V was clipped by 0 bases and J by 6 bases; unmatched bases: 9. CDR1 is LGHDT, CDR2 YNNKEL, per germline (reference sequence). The CDR3 sequence: CASSQDTGQGMREQYF. The CDR3 coding sequence is TGTGCCAGCAGCCAAGATACGGGACAGGGAATGCGCGAGCAGTACTTC.

The chain is built from TRBV5-4 and TRBJ1-6; D is undetermined. CDR3 length: 12 residues. Germline CDR1 and CDR2: SGHNT and YYREEE (reference sequence). V lost 4 bases, J lost 8 bases, and 7 bases lay in between. CDR3 protein: CASSLAYSPLHF. The CDR3, as DNA: TGTGCCAGCAGCCTCGCATATTCACCCCTCCACTTT.

This chain joins TRBV5-5 and TRBJ2-3; a possible D gene is TRBD2 (6 bases). CDR3 length: 14 amino acids. V was pared by 1 base and J by 5 bases, with 11 bases between. The germline CDR1 and CDR2 sequences are SGHKS and YYEKEE (reference sequence). The CDR3 here is CASSLRGVRDTQYF. DNA of the CDR3: TGTGCCAGCAGCTTGCGCGGGGTTAGAGATACGCAGTATTTT.

The chain couples TRBV27 to TRBJ2-1; 7 bases line up with TRBD1. CDR1 is MNHEY and CDR2 is SMNVEV in the germline V gene (reference sequence). This CDR3 comprises 16 residues. The V gene end was trimmed by 6 bases and the J gene end by 6 bases; junction bases not matched to a gene: 14. The CDR3: CASRPTGAKNSNEQFF. CDR3 nucleotide sequence: TGTGCCAGCAGGCCCACAGGGGCTAAAAACAGCAATGAGCAGTTCTTC.

This clone has just a few counts. J is TRBJ1-1 and V is TRBV6-5; D possibly corresponds to TRBD1 (5 bases). The germline V gene encodes CDR1 MNHEY and CDR2 SVGAGI. Trimming stripped 2 bases from V and 10 bases from J, with 20 bases between. The CDR3 length is 15 residues. CDR3 DNA sequence: TGTGCCAGCAGTTACATTATGGCGGGACGGCTGTTAGCTTTCTTT. Its protein is CASSYIMAGRLLAFF.

This chain connects TRBV28 to TRBJ2-3; 7 positions agree with TRBD2. Germline lookup yields CDR1 MDHEN and CDR2 SYDVKM. Trimming at V came to 8 bases and at J to 4 bases, leaving 9 bases not matched to a gene. The CDR3 sequence is 14 residues long. CDR3 amino acids: CASQMGGRPDTQYF. CDR3 nucleotide sequence: TGTGCCAGCCAGATGGGAGGGCGACCAGATACGCAGTATTTT.

This chain links TRBV10-3 with TRBJ2-1, with D tentatively TRBD1 (7 bases). V lost 4 bases and J lost 6, with 19 bases in between. Germline CDR1 ENHRY, CDR2 SYGVKD. The CDR3 is made up of 16 amino acids. The CDR3 sequence is CAISALVGGQINEQFF. The CDR3 DNA reads TGTGCCATCAGTGCCCTAGTGGGGGGACAGATCAATGAGCAGTTCTTC.